The table lists the clone carrying this TCR beta chain with many counts. The sequence runs out 3 residues before the end of the CDR3; the remainder is reconstructed from the germline J gene. Assay used: immunoSEQ multiplex PCR; TCRdb lists only in-frame clones, some missing. This sample has fewer than 50,000 clones, each found more than once. The data derive from a study of T cell clonality in common variable immunodeficiency. Trimming shortened V by 2 bases and J by 8 bases, and 9 bases separated the two germline ends. Germline lookup yields CDR1 KGHDR and CDR2 SFDVKD. The CDR3 spans 13 residues. The chain recombines TRBV24-1 with TRBJ2-1; weak D call: TRBD1 (5 bases). The sequencing sample was made of peripheral blood mononuclear cells. The sequence was obtained from a person aged 18-70 years in good health. CDR3 DNA (partial): TGTGCCACCAGTGATTCCAGGGTTGATGAG. This sequence encodes CATSDSRVDE. The whole CDR3 sequence is CATSDSRVDEQFF.